This paragraph covers one T cell receptor (beta chain) sequence. This specimen belongs to a study of blood T cell repertoires in COVID-19. Study in general: COVID-19 samples collected from the United States, Italy and Spain covered acute and convalescent phases. T cells, B-cell-depleted T cells, or PBMCs provided the cDNA or gDNA that served as material.

The authors' processing: Amplified reference gene primers provided the basis for estimating nucleated cell counts. Sequencing was performed with immunoSEQ multiplex PCR; in TCRdb, only in-frame clones are kept and a portion is missing. Clonal size and the V and J genes are those of that table, whereas D and trimming came from the DNA. The profile covers some 140,000 clones, with about three quarters appearing a single time and around 1.7% taken by the ten largest. The CDR3 length is 15 residues. The V gene lost 4 bases and the J gene lost 2 bases, with 15 bases spanning the gap. Germline V lookup: CDR1 SGHRS, CDR2 YFSETQ.

Sequenced material: peripheral blood. The genes are TRBV5-1 and TRBJ1-2, with D hard to call. The clonotype originates from a man older than 75 with acute or convalescent COVID-19. DNA of the CDR3: TGCGCCAGCAGCCCGGGAGGCGGCCAAAACTATGGCTACACCTTC. Amino acid sequence: CASSPGGGQNYGYTF.